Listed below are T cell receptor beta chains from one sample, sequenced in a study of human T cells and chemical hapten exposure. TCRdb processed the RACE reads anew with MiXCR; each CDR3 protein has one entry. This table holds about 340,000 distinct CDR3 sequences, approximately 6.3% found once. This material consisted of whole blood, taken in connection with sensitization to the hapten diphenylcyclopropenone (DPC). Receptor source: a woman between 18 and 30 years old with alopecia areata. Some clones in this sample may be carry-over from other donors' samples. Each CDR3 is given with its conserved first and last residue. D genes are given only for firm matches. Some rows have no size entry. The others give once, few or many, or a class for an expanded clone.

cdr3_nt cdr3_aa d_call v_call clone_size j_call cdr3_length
TGTGCCAGCAGCGATAGAGGGGCGGGGGGCTACACCTTC CASSDRGAGGYTF NA TRBV5-6 few TRBJ1-2 13
TGTGCCAGCAGGCGCAACGCACAGGACGGATGGGTTTACGAGCAGTACTTC CASRRNAQDGWVYEQYF NA TRBV2 few TRBJ2-7 17
TGTGCCAGCAGTTACTCGACAGGGTTTAATTCACCCCTCCACTTT CASSYSTGFNSPLHF TRBD1 TRBV6-5 few TRBJ1-6 15
TGCAGCGTTGTGGACTCCGCCCCTCATACGCAGTATTTT CSVVDSAPHTQYF NA TRBV29-1 NA TRBJ2-3 13
TGTGCCAGCAGTGGGACAGGGGGCGCGTACGAGCAGTACTTC CASSGTGGAYEQYF TRBD1 TRBV2 many TRBJ2-7 14
TGCAGTGCTAGAGATCCCGCTAGCGGGGGGTGGAATGAGCAGTTCTTC CSARDPASGGWNEQFF TRBD2 TRBV20-1 few TRBJ2-1 16
TGTGCCAGCAGTTACTCGGCTAGCGGTACAGATACGCAGTATTTT CASSYSASGTDTQYF TRBD2 TRBV6-2/TRBV6-3 few TRBJ2-3 15
TGTGCCAGCAGCTTCGTGGGTCTGACTCGGGCCCAGTACTTC CASSFVGLTRAQYF NA TRBV7-2 many TRBJ2-5 14
TGTGCCAGCAGTGGTCAGAACACTGAAGCTTTCTTT CASSGQNTEAFF NA TRBV6-2/TRBV6-3 many TRBJ1-1 12
TGTGCCAGCAGCCCCGTATTGAGAAACACCATATATTTT CASSPVLRNTIYF NA TRBV14 NA TRBJ1-3 13
TGCAGTGCTAGAGGGCGGGAGGACCTCACAGATACGCAGTATTTT CSARGREDLTDTQYF TRBD2 TRBV20-1 NA TRBJ2-3 15
TGTGCCAGCAGACTGGATCCGGCAGAGGATGAGCAGTTCTTC CASRLDPAEDEQFF NA TRBV6-2/TRBV6-3 NA TRBJ2-1 14
TGTGCCAGCAGCTTATCACAGGGGGACACTGAAGCTTTCTTT CASSLSQGDTEAFF TRBD1 TRBV7-9 NA TRBJ1-1 14
TGTGCCAGCAGTGAAGCCATGGCAAGCGGGTACACAGATACGCAGTATTTT CASSEAMASGYTDTQYF NA TRBV2 NA TRBJ2-3 17
TGTGCCAGCAGCTTAGCTGACCCGAAGTCACCCCTCCACTTT CASSLADPKSPLHF NA TRBV7-9 few TRBJ1-6 14
TGCGCCAGCAGCCAAGGAGATTCCTATGGCTACACCTTC CASSQGDSYGYTF NA TRBV4-1 NA TRBJ1-2 13
TGTGCCAGCAGCCTACTAACTAAACAAGAGACCCAGTACTTC CASSLLTKQETQYF NA TRBV3-1 NA TRBJ2-5 14
TGTGCCAGCAGCTTGGGGGACTCTACCTACGAGCAGTACTTC CASSLGDSTYEQYF NA TRBV5-4 few TRBJ2-7 14
TGTGCCACCAGACCGGGACTTCCAACTAATGAAAAACTGTTTTTT CATRPGLPTNEKLFF NA TRBV24-1 few TRBJ1-4 15
TGTGCCAGCTCACCCGGACAGGGGGATGAAAAACTGTTTTTT CASSPGQGDEKLFF TRBD1 TRBV18 few TRBJ1-4 14
TGTGCCAGCAGTGATATATCCTATGGGGGTCAGCCCCAGCATTTT CASSDISYGGQPQHF NA TRBV2 few TRBJ1-5 15
TGCGCCAGCAGCCTCGGGACTCTTAGGGCGGAGACCCAGTACTTC CASSLGTLRAETQYF NA TRBV5-1 many TRBJ2-5 15
TGTGCCAGCAGCAAGCTCGGGACATTTAACTCTGGGGCCAACGTCCTGACTTTC CASSKLGTFNSGANVLTF NA TRBV5-6 NA TRBJ2-6 18
TGTGCCAGCAGTCCTACACATCATAATTCACCCCTCCACTTT CASSPTHHNSPLHF NA TRBV12-3/TRBV12-4 few TRBJ1-6 14
TGTGCCAGCGCCGGACGAACAGGCCCCACAGATACGCAGTATTTT CASAGRTGPTDTQYF NA TRBV28 many TRBJ2-3 15
TGTGCCAGCAGCCCATGGGGGACAGATGGAAACACCATATATTTT CASSPWGTDGNTIYF TRBD1 TRBV27 NA TRBJ1-3 15
TGTGCCAGCAGCAACAGGAACCTACCCAATGAGCAGTTCTTC CASSNRNLPNEQFF NA TRBV7-8 many TRBJ2-1 14
TGTGCCAGCAGGAGACCAAACACCGGGGAGCTGTTTTTT CASRRPNTGELFF NA TRBV7-2 few TRBJ2-2 13
TGCGCCAGCAGCTTGAGGGCAGGCGGAGCCAAAAACATTCAGTACTTC CASSLRAGGAKNIQYF NA TRBV5-1 NA TRBJ2-4 16
TGTGCCATCAGTGGACCGGACACAGATACGCAGTATTTT CAISGPDTDTQYF NA TRBV10-3 many TRBJ2-3 13
TGTGCCAGCGGGGAAGAAGGGAGGTGGTCCCAGCATTTT CASGEEGRWSQHF NA TRBV6-4 many TRBJ1-5 13
TGCAGTGCTAGACACAAGTGGAATTCACCCCTCCACTTT CSARHKWNSPLHF NA TRBV20-1 few TRBJ1-6 13
TGTGCCAGCAGCTTATTTTCAGGGGGTACCTACGAGCAGTACTTC CASSLFSGGTYEQYF TRBD1 TRBV7-9 few TRBJ2-7 15
TGTGCCAGCAGTTTGGGACCCTGGGATGGCAATCAGCCCCAGCATTTT CASSLGPWDGNQPQHF NA TRBV6-6 NA TRBJ1-5 16